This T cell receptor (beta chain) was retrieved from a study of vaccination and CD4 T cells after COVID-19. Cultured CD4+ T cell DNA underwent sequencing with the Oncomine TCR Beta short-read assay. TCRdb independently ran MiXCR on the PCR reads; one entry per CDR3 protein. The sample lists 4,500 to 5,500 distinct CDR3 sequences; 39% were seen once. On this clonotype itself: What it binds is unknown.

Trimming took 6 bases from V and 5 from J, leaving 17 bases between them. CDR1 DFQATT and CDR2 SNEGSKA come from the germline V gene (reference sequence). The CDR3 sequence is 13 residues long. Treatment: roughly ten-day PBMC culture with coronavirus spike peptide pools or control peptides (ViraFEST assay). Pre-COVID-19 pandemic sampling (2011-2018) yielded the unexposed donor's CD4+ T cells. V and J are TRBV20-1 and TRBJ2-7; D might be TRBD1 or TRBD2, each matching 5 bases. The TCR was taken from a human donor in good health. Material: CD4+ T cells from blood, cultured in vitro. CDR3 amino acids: CSAPRGIRDEQYF. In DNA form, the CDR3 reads TGCAGTGCCCCGAGGGGAATACGAGACGAGCAGTACTTC.